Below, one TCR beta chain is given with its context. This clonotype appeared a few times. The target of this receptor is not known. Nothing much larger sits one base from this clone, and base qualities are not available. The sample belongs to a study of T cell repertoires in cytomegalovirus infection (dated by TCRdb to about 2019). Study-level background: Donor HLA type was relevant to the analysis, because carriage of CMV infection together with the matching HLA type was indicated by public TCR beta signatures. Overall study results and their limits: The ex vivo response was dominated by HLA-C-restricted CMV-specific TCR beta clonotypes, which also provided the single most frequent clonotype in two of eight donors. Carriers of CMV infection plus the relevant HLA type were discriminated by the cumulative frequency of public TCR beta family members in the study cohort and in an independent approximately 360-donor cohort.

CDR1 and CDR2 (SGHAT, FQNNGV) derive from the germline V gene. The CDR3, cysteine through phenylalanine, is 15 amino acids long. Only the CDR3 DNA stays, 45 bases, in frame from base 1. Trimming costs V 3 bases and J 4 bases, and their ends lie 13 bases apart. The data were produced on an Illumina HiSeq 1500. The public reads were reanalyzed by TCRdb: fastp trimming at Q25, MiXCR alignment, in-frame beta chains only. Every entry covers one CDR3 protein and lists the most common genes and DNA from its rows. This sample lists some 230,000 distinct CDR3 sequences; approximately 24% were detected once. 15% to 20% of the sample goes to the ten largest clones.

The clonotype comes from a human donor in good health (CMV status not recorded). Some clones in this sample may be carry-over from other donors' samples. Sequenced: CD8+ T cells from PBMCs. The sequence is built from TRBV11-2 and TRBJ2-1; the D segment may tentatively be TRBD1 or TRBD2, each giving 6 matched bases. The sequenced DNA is TGTGCCAGCAGCTTTCTAGGGGGGACATACAATGAGCAGTTCTTC. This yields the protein CASSFLGGTYNEQFF.